This T cell receptor beta chain stems from a study of CD8 T cell repertoires and HIV-1 epitope variants. CDR1 and CDR2 (germline): SEHNR, FQNEAQ (reference sequence). V was shortened by 2 bases and J by 0 bases, with 10 bases between the two germline ends. The CDR3 contains 16 residues. TCRdb's copy holds only in-frame clones and misses some; the assay was immunoSEQ multiplex PCR. The sample has some 100,000 clones, around 75% seen once. V usage is TRBV7-9 and J usage is TRBJ2-2; a possible D gene is TRBD2 (5 bases). Sequencing was performed on uncultured baseline CD8+ T cells from peripheral blood mononuclear cells (PBMCs). The clonotype was recovered from a male donor with HIV. In nucleotides, the CDR3 is TGTGCCAGCAGCTTATCAGGACTCACGAACACCGGGGAGCTGTTTTTT. The encoded protein is CASSLSGLTNTGELFF. Full variable domain (missing parts from reference TRBV7-9 and TRBJ2-2): DTGVSQNPRHKITKRGQNVTFRCDPISEHNRLYWYRQTLGQGPEFLTYFQNEAQLEKSRLLSDRFSAERPKGSFSTLEIQRTEQGDSAMYLCASSLSGLTNTGELFFGEGSRLTVL.